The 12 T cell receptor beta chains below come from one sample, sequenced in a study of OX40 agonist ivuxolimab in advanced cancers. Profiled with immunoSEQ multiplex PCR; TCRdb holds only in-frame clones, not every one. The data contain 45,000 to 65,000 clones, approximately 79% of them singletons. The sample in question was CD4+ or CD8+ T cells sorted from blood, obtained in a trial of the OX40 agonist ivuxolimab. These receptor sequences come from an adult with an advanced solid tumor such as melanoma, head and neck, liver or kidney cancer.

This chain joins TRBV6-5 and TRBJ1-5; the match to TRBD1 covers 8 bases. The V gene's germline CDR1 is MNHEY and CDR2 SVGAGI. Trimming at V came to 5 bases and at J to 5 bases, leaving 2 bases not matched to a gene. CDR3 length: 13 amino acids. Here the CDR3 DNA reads TGTGCCAGCAGTCAGGGGGCATATCAGCCCCAGCATTTT. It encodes CASSQGAYQPQHF.

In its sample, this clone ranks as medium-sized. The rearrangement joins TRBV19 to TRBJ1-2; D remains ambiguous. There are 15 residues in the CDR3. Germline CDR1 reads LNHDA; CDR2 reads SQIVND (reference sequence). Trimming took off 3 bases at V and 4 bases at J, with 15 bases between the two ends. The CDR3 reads CASSIEQTAVYGYTF. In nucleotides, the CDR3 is TGTGCCAGTAGTATCGAACAGACCGCAGTCTATGGCTACACCTTC.

CDR3 protein: CASSLTGGGYYEQYF. DNA for the CDR3: TGTGCCAGCAGTTTAACAGGGGGAGGGTACTACGAGCAGTACTTC. The chain couples TRBV28 to TRBJ2-7; weak D call: TRBD1 (8 bases). The germline V gene encodes CDR1 MDHEN and CDR2 SYDVKM. V was clipped by 2 bases and J by 3 bases, with 14 bases between them. The CDR3 is 15 amino acids.

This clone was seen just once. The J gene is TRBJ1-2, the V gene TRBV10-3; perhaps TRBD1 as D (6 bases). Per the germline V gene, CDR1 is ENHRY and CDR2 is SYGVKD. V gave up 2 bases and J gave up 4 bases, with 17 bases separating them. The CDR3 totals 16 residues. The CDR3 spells CAISEPTGNWGYGYTF. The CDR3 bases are TGTGCCATCAGTGAGCCTACAGGGAACTGGGGCTATGGCTACACCTTC.

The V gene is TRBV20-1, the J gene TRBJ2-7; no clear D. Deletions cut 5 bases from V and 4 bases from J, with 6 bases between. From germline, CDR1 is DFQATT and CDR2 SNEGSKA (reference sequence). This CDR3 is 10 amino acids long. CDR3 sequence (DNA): TGCAGTGCTCAGGAGTACGAGCAGTACTTC. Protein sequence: CSAQEYEQYF.

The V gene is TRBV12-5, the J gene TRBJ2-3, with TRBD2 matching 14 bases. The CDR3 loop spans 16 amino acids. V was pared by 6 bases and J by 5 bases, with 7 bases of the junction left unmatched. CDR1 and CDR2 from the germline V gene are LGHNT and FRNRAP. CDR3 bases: TGTGCTAGTGGCACGGGACTAGCGGGGGCCGGAGATACGCAGTATTTT. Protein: CASGTGLAGAGDTQYF.

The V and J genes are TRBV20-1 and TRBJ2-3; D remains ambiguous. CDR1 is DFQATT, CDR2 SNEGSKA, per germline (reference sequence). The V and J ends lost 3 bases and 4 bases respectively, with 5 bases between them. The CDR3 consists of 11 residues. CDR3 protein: CSASPADTQYF. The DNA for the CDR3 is TGCAGTGCTAGCCCCGCAGATACGCAGTATTTT.

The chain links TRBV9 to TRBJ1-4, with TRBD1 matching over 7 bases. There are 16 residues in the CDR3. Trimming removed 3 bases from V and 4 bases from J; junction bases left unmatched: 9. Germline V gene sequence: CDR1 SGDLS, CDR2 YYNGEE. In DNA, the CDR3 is TGTGCCAGCAGCGGAGGGACGGGACAGTATAATGAAAAACTGTTTTTT. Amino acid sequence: CASSGGTGQYNEKLFF.

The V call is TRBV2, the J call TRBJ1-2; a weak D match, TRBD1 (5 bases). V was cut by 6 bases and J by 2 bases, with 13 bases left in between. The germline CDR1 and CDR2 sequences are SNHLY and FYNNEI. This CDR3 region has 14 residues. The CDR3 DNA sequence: TGTGCCAGCAGGCTCGGGACGGCAAACTATGGCTACACCTTC. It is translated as CASRLGTANYGYTF.

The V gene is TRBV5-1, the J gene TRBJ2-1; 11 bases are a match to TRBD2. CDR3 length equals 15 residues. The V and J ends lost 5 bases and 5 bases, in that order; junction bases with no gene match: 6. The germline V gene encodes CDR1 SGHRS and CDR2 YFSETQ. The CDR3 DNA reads TGCGCCAGCAGGACTAGCGGGAATGAAAACAATGAGCAGTTCTTC. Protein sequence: CASRTSGNENNEQFF.

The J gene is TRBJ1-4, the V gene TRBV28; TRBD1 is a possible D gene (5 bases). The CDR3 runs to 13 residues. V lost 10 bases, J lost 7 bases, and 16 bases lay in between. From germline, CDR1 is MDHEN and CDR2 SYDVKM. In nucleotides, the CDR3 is TGTGCCACCCTGGGGGTTCAGAGTGAAAAACTGTTTTTT. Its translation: CATLGVQSEKLFF.

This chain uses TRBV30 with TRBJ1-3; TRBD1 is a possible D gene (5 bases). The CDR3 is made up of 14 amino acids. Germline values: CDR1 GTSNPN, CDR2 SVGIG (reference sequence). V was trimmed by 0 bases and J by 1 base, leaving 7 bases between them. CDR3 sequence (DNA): TGTGCCTGGAGTGTAGGGGCATCTGGAAACACCATATATTTT. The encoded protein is CAWSVGASGNTIYF. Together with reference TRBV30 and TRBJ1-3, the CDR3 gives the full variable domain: SQTIHQWPATLVQPVGSPLSLECTVEGTSNPNLYWYRQAAGRGLQLLFYSVGIGQISSEVPQNLSASRPQDRQFILSSKKLLLSDSGFYLCAWSVGASGNTIYFGEGSWLTVV.